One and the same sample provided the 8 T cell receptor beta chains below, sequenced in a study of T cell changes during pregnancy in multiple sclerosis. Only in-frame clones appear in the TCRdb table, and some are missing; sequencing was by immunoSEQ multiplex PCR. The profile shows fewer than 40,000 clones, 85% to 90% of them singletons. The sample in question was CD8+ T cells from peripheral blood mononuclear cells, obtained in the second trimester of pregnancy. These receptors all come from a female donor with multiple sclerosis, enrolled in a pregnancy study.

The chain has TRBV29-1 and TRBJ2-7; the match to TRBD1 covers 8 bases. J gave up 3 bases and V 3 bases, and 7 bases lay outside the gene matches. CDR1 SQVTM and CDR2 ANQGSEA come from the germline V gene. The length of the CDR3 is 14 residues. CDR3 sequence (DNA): TGCAGCGTTGAGATACCAGGGGGCAACTACGAGCAGTACTTC. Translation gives CSVEIPGGNYEQYF.

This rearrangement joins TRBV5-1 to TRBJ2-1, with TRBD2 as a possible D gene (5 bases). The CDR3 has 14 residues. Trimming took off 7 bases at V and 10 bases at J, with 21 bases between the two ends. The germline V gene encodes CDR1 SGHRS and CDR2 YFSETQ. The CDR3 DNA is TGCGCCAGCCTGGCGGACTCCCGTAGAGGGGAGCAGTTCTTC. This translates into CASLADSRRGEQFF.

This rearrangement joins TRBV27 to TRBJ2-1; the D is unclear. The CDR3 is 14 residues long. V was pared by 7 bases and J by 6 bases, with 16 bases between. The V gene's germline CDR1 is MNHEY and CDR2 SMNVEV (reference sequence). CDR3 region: CASTPGSYINEQFF. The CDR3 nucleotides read TGTGCCAGCACGCCCGGTAGTTATATCAATGAGCAGTTCTTC.

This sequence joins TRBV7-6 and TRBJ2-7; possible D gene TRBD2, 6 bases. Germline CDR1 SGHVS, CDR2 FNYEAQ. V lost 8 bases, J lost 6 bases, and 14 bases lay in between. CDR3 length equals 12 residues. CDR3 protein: CASGSGRSEQYF. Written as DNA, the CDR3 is TGTGCCAGCGGGTCAGGGAGGAGCGAGCAGTACTTC.

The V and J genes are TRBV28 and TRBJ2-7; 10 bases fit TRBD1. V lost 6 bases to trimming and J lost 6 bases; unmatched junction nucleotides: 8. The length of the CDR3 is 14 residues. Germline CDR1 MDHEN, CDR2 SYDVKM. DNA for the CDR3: TGTGCCAGCAGCTCCGACAGGGGGCCTTTCGAGCAGTACTTC. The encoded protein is CASSSDRGPFEQYF.

This CDR3 reads CASSLARTGGMDEAFF. The CDR3 nucleotides are TGTGCCAGCAGCTTAGCCCGGACAGGGGGGATGGATGAAGCTTTCTTT. The rearrangement joins TRBV7-9 to TRBJ1-1, with 10 bases aligning to TRBD1. The germline CDR1 and CDR2 sequences are SEHNR and FQNEAQ (reference sequence). V lost 0 bases to trimming and J lost 7 bases; unmatched junction nucleotides: 8. The CDR3 is 16 residues long. Full variable domain (missing parts from reference TRBV7-9 and TRBJ1-1): DTGVSQNPRHKITKRGQNVTFRCDPISEHNRLYWYRQTLGQGPEFLTYFQNEAQLEKSRLLSDRFSAERPKGSFSTLEIQRTEQGDSAMYLCASSLARTGGMDEAFFGQGTRLTVV.

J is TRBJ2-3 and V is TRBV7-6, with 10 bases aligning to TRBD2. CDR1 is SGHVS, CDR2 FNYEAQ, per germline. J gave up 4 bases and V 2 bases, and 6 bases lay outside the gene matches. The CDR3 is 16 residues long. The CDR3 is CASSLQLAGDPDTQYF. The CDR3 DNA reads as TGTGCCAGCAGCTTACAGCTAGCGGGGGACCCAGATACGCAGTATTTT.

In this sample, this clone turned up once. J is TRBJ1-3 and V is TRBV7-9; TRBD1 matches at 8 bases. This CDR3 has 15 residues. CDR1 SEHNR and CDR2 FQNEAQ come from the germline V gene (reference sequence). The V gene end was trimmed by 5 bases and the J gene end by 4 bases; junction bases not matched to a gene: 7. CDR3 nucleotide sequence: TGTGCCAGCAGCGGGACAGGTAACCGAGGAAACACCATATATTTT. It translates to CASSGTGNRGNTIYF.